Listed below are T cell receptor beta chains from one sample, sequenced in a study of shared clonotypes between healthy human individuals. The repertoire was sequenced with immunoSEQ multiplex PCR; TCRdb's copy has only in-frame clones and lacks some. The table includes hundreds of thousands of clones, approximately 96% detected once. Sequencing was performed on naive CD8+ T cells sorted from blood. Source of these receptors: a woman in her twenties or thirties in good health. Both conserved end residues are trimmed from each CDR3. Clone size appears in some rows only: once, few, many, or a class for an expanded clone.

NA	TRBJ2-7	TRBV28	ASSLGYTYEQY
NA	TRBJ2-7	TRBV10-3	AIRDPTGQDEQY
NA	TRBJ2-7	TRBV5-4	ASSFDRGNYEQY
NA	TRBJ1-5	TRBV27	ASSLKGARFQPQH
NA	TRBJ1-1	TRBV27	ATSPDRGNTEAF
NA	TRBJ2-2	TRBV4-2	ASSQELAGVDANTGELF
NA	TRBJ1-1	TRBV19	ASSPETGTLNTEAF
NA	TRBJ2-3	TRBV11-2	ASSLGFGREGLGIDTQY
NA	TRBJ2-1	TRBV6-6	ASSYSRVAAEQF
NA	TRBJ2-7	TRBV4-1	ASSPAEAYEQY
NA	TRBJ1-2	TRBV27	ASTRDSREGYT
NA	TRBJ1-5	TRBV6-6	ASSYSGQNSNQPQH
NA	TRBJ1-1	TRBV6-5	ASSPTGNTEAF
few	TRBJ1-1	TRBV13	ASGYTGGAF
NA	TRBJ2-7	TRBV12-1	ASSFRNLTSGGRGEQY
NA	TRBJ1-1	TRBV2	ASSEVPRDTEAF
NA	TRBJ2-1	TRBV12-5	ASGLYGSPNEQF
NA	TRBJ2-1	TRBV7-6	ASSPLAGGHGEQF
once	TRBJ2-1	TRBV30	AWSLVAGTYNEQF
NA	TRBJ2-7	TRBV2	ASKQDSLSYEQY
NA	TRBJ2-1	TRBV27	ASRVAGEGSEQF
NA	TRBJ2-6	TRBV28	ASSFPQLSGLANVLT